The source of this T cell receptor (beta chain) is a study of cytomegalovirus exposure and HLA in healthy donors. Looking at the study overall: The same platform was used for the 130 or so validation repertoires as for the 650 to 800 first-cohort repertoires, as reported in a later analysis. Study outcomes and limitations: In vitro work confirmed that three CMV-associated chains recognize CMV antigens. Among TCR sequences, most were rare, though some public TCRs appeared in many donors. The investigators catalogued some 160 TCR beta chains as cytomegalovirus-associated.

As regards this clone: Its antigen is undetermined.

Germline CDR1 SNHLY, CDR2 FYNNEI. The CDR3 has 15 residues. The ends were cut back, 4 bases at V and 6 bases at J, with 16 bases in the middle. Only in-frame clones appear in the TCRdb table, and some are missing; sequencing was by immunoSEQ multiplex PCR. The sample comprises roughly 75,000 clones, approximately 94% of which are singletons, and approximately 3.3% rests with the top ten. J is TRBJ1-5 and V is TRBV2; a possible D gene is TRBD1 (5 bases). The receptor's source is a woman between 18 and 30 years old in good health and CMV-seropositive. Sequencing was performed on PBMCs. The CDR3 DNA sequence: TGTGCCAGCAGTGCACAGGCCCCCCGGAGTCAGCCCCAGCATTTT. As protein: CASSAQAPRSQPQHF.